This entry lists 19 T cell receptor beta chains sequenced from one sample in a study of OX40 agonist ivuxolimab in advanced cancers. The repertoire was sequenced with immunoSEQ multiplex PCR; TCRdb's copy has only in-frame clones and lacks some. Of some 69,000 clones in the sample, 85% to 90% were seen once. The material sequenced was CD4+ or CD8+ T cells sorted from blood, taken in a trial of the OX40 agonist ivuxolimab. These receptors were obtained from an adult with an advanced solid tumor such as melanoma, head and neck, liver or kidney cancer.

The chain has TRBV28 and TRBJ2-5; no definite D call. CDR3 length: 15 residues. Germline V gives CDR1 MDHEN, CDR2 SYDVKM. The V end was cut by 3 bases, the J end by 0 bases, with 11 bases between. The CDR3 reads CASSLAPPYQETQYF. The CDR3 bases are TGTGCCAGCAGTTTGGCACCTCCGTACCAAGAGACCCAGTACTTC.

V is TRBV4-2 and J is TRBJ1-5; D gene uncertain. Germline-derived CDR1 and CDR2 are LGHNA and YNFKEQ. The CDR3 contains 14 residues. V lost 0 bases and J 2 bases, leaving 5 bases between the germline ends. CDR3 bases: TGTGCCAGCAGCCAAGAGGCCCGCAATCAGCCCCAGCATTTT. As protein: CASSQEARNQPQHF.

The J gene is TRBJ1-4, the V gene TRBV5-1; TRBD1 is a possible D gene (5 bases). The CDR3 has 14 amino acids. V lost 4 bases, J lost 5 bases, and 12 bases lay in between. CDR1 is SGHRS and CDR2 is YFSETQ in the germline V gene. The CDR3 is CASSRQGQNEKLFF. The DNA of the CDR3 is TGCGCCAGCAGCAGGCAGGGTCAGAATGAAAAACTGTTTTTT. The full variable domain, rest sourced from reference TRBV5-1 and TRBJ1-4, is KAGVTQTPRYLIKTRGQQVTLSCSPISGHRSVSWYQQTPGQGLQFLFEYFSETQRNKGNFPGRFSGRQFSNSRSEMNVSTLELGDSALYLCASSRQGQNEKLFFGSGTQLSVL.

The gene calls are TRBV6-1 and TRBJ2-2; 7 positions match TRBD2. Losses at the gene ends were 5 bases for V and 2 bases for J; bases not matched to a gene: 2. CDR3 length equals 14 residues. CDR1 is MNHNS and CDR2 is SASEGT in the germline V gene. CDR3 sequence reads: CASSRDYNTGELFF. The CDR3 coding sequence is TGTGCCAGCAGTAGGGACTATAACACCGGGGAGCTGTTTTTT.

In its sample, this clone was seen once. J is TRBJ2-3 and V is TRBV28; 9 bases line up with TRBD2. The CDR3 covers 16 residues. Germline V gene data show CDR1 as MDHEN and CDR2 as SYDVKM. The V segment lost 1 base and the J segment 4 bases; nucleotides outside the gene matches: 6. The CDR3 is CASSLYAGGPPDTQYF. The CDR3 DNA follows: TGTGCCAGCAGTTTATATGCGGGGGGGCCCCCAGATACGCAGTATTTT. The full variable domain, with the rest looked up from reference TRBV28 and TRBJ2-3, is DVKVTQSSRYLVKRTGEKVFLECVQDMDHENMFWYRQDPGLGLRLIYFSYDVKMKEKGDIPEGYSVSREKKERFSLILESASTNQTSMYLCASSLYAGGPPDTQYFGPGTRLTVL.

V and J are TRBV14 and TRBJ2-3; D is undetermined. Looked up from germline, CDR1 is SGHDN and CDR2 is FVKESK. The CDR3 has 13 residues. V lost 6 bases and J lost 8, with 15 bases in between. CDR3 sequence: CASSRRVDGTQYF. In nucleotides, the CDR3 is TGTGCCAGCAGTCGCCGGGTGGATGGTACGCAGTATTTT.

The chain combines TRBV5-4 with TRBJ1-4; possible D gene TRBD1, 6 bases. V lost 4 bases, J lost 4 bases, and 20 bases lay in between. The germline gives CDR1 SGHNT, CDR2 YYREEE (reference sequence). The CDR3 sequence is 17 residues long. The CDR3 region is CASSPGTDRNNNEKLFF. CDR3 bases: TGTGCCAGCAGCCCAGGTACCGACAGGAACAATAATGAAAAACTGTTTTTT.

The CDR3 region has the DNA TGTGCCAGCAGTTTGGGACCGGGCTCTGGCTACACCTTC. This gives the protein CASSLGPGSGYTF. J is TRBJ1-2 and V is TRBV28, with D perhaps TRBD1 (5 bases). The V end lost 3 bases, the J end lost 7 bases, and 12 bases lay between the germline ends. Germline CDR1 and CDR2: MDHEN and SYDVKM. The CDR3 totals 13 residues.

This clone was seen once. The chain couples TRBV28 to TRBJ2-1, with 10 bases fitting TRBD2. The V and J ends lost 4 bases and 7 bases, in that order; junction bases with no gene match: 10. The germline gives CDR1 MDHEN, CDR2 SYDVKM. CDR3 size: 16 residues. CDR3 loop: CASSWPTSGARNEQFF. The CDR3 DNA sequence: TGTGCCAGCAGTTGGCCCACTAGCGGGGCGAGGAATGAGCAGTTCTTC.

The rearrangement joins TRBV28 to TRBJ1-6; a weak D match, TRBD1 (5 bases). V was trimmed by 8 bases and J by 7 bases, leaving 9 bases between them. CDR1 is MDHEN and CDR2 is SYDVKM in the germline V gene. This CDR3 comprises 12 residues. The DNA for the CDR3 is TGTGCCAGCCGTGGGGGGAATTCACCCCTCCACTTT. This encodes CASRGGNSPLHF.

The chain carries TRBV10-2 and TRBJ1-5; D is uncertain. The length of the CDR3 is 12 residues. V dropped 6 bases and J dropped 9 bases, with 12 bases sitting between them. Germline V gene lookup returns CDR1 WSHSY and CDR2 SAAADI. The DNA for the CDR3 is TGCGCCAGCAGCGAGGCCCTCGGGCCCCAGCATTTT. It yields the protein CASSEALGPQHF.

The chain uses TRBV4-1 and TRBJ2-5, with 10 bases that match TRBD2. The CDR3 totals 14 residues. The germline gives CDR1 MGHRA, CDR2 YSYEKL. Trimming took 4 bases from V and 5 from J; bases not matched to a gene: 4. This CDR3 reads CASSPSGGAETQYF. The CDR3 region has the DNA TGCGCCAGCAGCCCTAGCGGGGGAGCTGAGACCCAGTACTTC.

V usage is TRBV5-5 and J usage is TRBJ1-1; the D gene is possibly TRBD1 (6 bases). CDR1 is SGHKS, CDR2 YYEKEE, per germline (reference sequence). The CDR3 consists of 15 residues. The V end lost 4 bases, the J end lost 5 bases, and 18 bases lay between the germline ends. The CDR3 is CASSTHQGSGTEAFF. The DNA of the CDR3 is TGTGCCAGCAGCACACACCAGGGGAGTGGGACTGAAGCTTTCTTT.

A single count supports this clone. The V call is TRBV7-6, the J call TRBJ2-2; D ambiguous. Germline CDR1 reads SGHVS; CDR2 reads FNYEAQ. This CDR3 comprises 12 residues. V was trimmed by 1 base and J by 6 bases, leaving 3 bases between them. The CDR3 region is CASSLVPGELFF. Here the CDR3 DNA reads TGTGCCAGCAGCTTAGTGCCCGGGGAGCTGTTTTTT.

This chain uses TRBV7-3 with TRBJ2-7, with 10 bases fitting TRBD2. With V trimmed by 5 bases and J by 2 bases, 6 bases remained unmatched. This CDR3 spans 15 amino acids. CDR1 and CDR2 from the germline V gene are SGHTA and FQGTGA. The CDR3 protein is CASSQIAGGPYEQYF. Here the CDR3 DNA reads TGTGCCAGCAGCCAAATAGCGGGGGGCCCCTACGAGCAGTACTTC. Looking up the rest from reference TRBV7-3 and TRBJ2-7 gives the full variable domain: GAGVSQTPSNKVTEKGKYVELRCDPISGHTALYWYRQSLGQGPEFLIYFQGTGAADDSGLPNDRFFAVRPEGSVSTLKIQRTERGDSAVYLCASSQIAGGPYEQYFGPGTRLTVT.

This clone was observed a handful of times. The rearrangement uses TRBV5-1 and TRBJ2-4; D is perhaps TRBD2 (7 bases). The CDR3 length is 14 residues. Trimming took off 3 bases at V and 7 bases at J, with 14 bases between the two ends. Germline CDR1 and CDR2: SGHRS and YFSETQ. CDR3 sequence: CASSSPGEGNIQYF. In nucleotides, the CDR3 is TGCGCCAGCAGCTCTCCAGGGGAGGGTAACATTCAGTACTTC. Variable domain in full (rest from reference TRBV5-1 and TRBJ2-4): KAGVTQTPRYLIKTRGQQVTLSCSPISGHRSVSWYQQTPGQGLQFLFEYFSETQRNKGNFPGRFSGRQFSNSRSEMNVSTLELGDSALYLCASSSPGEGNIQYFGAGTRLSVL.

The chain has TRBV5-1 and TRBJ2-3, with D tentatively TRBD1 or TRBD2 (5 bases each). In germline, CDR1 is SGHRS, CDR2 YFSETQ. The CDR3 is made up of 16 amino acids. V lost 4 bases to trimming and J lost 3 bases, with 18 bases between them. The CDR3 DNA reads TGCGCCAGCAGCCCCGGTACTAGGGGCGGTACAGATACGCAGTATTTT. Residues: CASSPGTRGGTDTQYF.

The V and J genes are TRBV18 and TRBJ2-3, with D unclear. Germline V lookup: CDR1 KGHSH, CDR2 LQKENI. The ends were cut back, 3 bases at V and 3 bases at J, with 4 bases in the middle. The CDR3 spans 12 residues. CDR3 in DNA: TGTGCCAGCTCACCCACTACAGATACGCAGTATTTT. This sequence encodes CASSPTTDTQYF.

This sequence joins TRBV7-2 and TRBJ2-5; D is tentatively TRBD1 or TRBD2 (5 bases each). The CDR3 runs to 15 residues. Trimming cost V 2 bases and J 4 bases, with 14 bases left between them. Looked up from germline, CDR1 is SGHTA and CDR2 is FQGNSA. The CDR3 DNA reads TGTGCCAGCAGCTTAAGACTATCAGGGAGAGAGACCCAGTACTTC. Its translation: CASSLRLSGRETQYF.